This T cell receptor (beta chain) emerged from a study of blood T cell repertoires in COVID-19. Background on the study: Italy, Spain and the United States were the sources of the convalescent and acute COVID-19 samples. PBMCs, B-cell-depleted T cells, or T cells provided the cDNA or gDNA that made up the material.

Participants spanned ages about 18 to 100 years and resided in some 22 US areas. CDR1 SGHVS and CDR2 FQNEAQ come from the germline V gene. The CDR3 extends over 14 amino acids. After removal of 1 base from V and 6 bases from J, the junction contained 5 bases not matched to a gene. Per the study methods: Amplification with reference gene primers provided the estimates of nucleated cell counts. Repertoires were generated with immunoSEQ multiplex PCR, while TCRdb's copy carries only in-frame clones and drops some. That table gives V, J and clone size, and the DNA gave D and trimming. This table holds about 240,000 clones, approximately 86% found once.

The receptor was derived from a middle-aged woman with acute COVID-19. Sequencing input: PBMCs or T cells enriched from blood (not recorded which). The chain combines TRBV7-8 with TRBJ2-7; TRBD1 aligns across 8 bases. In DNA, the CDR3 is TGTGCCAGCAGCTTAGTAGTGACAGGGGTCGAGCAGTACTTC. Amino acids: CASSLVVTGVEQYF.